A single sample gave rise to the 12 T cell receptor beta chains below, sequenced in a study of T-cell reconstitution after alpha-beta-depleted transplantation in children. Unique molecular identifiers were built into the TCRbeta library. Each CDR3 protein is one row after TCRdb ran MiXCR on the PCR reads. The profile shows roughly 500,000 distinct CDR3 sequences, about 33% of them singletons. The sample in question was PBMCs from the stem cell graft donor, obtained from the stem cell graft. These receptors all stem from a human donor who donated a stem cell graft to a child with aplastic anemia.

A few counts support this clonotype. The CDR3 nucleotides read TGTGCCAGCAGCAGACTAGCGGGAGGGCGGCGTGAGCAGTTCTTC. Its protein product is CASSRLAGGRREQFF. The chain combines TRBV6-2 or TRBV6-3 with TRBJ2-1, with TRBD2 matching 14 bases. Per the germline V gene, CDR1 is MNHEY and CDR2 is SVGEGT. This CDR3 region has 15 residues. Trimming cost V 6 bases and J 9 bases; bases outside gene matches: 7.

The chain recombines TRBV7-2 with TRBJ2-7; either TRBD1 or TRBD2 may fit D (5 bases each). The CDR3 has 14 residues. V was shortened by 1 base and J by 7 bases, with 14 bases between the two germline ends. Germline-derived CDR1 and CDR2 are SGHTA and FQGNSA. The DNA for the CDR3 is TGTGCCAGCAGCTTAGTGCCAGGGCCGGGGGAGCAGTACTTC. It codes for CASSLVPGPGEQYF.

This clonotype was detected a few times. This chain connects TRBV12-3 or TRBV12-4 to TRBJ1-1, with D tentatively TRBD1 (5 bases). V was shortened by 6 bases and J by 1 base, with 9 bases between the two germline ends. This CDR3 is 13 amino acids long. In DNA, the CDR3 is TGTGCCAGCAGCTGGGGGGAGAACACTGAAGCTTTCTTT. Amino acid sequence: CASSWGENTEAFF.

The chain recombines TRBV20-1 with TRBJ2-2; D is perhaps TRBD2 (5 bases). Trimming cost V 0 bases and J 0 bases, with 14 bases left between them. Germline CDR1 is DFQATT and CDR2 is SNEGSKA (reference sequence). This CDR3 spans 17 amino acids. The DNA for the CDR3 is TGCAGTGCTAGAGATGGGAGATTAAATTCGAACACCGGGGAGCTGTTTTTT. Protein product: CSARDGRLNSNTGELFF.

The chain uses TRBV7-2 and TRBJ1-2; D call uncertain. The germline V gene encodes CDR1 SGHTA and CDR2 FQGNSA. V shed 6 bases and J shed 4 bases, with 18 bases lying between them. The CDR3 is 15 residues long. CDR3 nucleotides: TGTGCCAGCAGTCATGAAAACGGGATCCGCTATGGCTACACCTTC. It is translated as CASSHENGIRYGYTF.

The rearrangement uses TRBV7-2 and TRBJ2-1, with 9 bases lining up with TRBD2. The germline CDR1 and CDR2 sequences are SGHTA and FQGNSA. The V and J ends lost 3 bases and 7 bases, in that order; junction bases with no gene match: 22. The CDR3 is 20 amino acids. CDR3 sequence (DNA): TGTGCCAGCAGCTTTGGATTTCCCAGGGGTAGCGGGAGATCCTCTAATGAGCAGTTCTTC. It translates to CASSFGFPRGSGRSSNEQFF.

The V call is TRBV6-1, the J call TRBJ2-7; TRBD2 might be the D (5 bases). Trimming left V 3 bases short and J 7 bases short, with 13 bases between. The germline CDR1 and CDR2 sequences are MNHNS and SASEGT. The CDR3 covers 13 residues. The CDR3 region has the DNA TGTGCCAGCAGTGAGACGAGGGAAGGGGAGCAGTACGTC. Translated, it gives CASSETREGEQYV.

This clonotype was seen a single time. The junction differs from germline at one of its ends, possibly a read error. The CDR3 sequence is CASSLAVRPYEQYF. The CDR3 coding sequence is TGTGCCAGCAGCTTAGCTGTCCGTCCTTACGAGCAATACTTC. The rearrangement links TRBV7-9 to TRBJ2-7; D is uncertain. The CDR3 has 14 amino acids. The germline CDR1 and CDR2 sequences are SEHNR and FQNEAQ (reference sequence).

The rearrangement joins TRBV12-3 or TRBV12-4 to TRBJ1-4; TRBD1 matches at 11 bases. With 5 bases clipped from V and 11 bases from J, the junction kept 4 bases outside the gene matches. The CDR3 extends over 13 amino acids. CDR3 bases: TGTGCCAGCAGTCCGCGGGACAGGGGGAAACTGTTTTTT. It specifies CASSPRDRGKLFF.

The CDR3 sequence: CASSLVASSYEQYF. DNA of the CDR3: TGTGCCAGCAGCTTAGTAGCCAGCTCCTACGAGCAGTACTTC. The V gene is TRBV11-2, the J gene TRBJ2-7; D not resolved. The CDR3 consists of 14 residues. The V end lost 1 base, the J end lost 0 bases, and 7 bases lay between the germline ends. CDR1 and CDR2 (germline): SGHAT, FQNNGV.

This clonotype has only a few counts. As DNA, the CDR3 is TGTGCCAGTAGTACCCTGGGACTAGCGGGAAAACTTGGTGAGCAGTTCTTC. Translation: CASSTLGLAGKLGEQFF. The rearrangement joins TRBV19 to TRBJ2-1, with 13 positions matching TRBD2. CDR3 length: 17 residues. V dropped 4 bases and J dropped 9; count of bases not matched to a gene: 12. The V gene's germline CDR1 is LNHDA and CDR2 SQIVND (reference sequence).

The J gene is TRBJ2-1, the V gene TRBV11-2; 10 bases fit TRBD2. Germline CDR1 SGHAT, CDR2 FQNNGV. V shed 1 base and J 2 bases; nucleotides not matched to a gene: 11. The CDR3 spans 19 residues. CDR3 bases: TGTGCCAGCAGCTTAGTTCTGCTAGCGGGAGTGCCTACCTACAATGAGCAGTTCTTC. Its protein product is CASSLVLLAGVPTYNEQFF. Filled out from reference TRBV11-2 and TRBJ2-1, the complete variable domain reads EAGVAQSPRYKIIEKRQSVAFWCNPISGHATLYWYQQILGQGPKLLIQFQNNGVVDDSQLPKDRFSAERLKGVDSTLKIQPAKLEDSAVYLCASSLVLLAGVPTYNEQFFGPGTRLTVL.